This T cell receptor beta chain was found in a study of blood T cell repertoires in COVID-19. Across the whole study: Italy, Spain and the United States were the sources of the convalescent and acute COVID-19 samples. PBMCs, B-cell-depleted T cells, or T cells were the source of the cDNA or gDNA that made up the material.

Per the original methods: Amplification from reference gene primers served as the basis for estimated nucleated cell counts. Assay: immunoSEQ multiplex PCR; the TCRdb copy retains only in-frame clones and omits some. Clonal size and the V and J genes are those of that table, whereas D and trimming came from the DNA. The sample yields over 150,000 clones, 86% seen once. Trimming took 4 bases from V and 6 from J; bases not matched to a gene: 11. The CDR3 contains 17 residues. In germline, CDR1 is SNHLY, CDR2 FYNNEI. The specimen sequenced was peripheral blood. The chain carries TRBV2 and TRBJ2-1; 11 nucleotides agree with TRBD2. The source of this sequence is a man aged 45 to 65 with active or convalescent COVID-19. CDR3 protein: CASSVKIGLAGTNEQFF. In DNA form, the CDR3 reads TGTGCCAGCAGTGTAAAAATAGGACTAGCGGGCACCAATGAGCAGTTCTTC.